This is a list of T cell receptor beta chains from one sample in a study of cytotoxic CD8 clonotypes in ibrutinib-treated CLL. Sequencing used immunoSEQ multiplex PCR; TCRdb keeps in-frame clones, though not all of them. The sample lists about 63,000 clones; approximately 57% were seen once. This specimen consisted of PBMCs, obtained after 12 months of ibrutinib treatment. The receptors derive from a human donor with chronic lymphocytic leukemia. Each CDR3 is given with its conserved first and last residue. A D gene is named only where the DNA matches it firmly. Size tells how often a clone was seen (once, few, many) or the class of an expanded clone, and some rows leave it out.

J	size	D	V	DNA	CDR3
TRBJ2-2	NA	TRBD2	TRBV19	TGTGCCAGTACCAGCGGGGGTGACACCGGGGAGCTGTTTTTT	CASTSGGDTGELFF
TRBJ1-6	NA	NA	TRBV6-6	TGTGCCAGCAGTTACTTCGCAGGGAGTTGGACACCCCTCCACTTT	CASSYFAGSWTPLHF
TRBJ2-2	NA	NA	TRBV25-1	TGTGCCAGCAGTGCTAGTGGGAGTAAGGCCGGGGAGCTGTTTTTT	CASSASGSKAGELFF
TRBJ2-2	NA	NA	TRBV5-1	TGCGCCAGCAGCTTGGTGACAGCCTCGAGCGGGGAGCTGTTTTTT	CASSLVTASSGELFF
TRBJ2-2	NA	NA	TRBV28	TGTGCCAGCAGTTTCCCCCCGACACCCCAGGGGCTGGACACCGGGGAGCTGTTTTTT	CASSFPPTPQGLDTGELFF
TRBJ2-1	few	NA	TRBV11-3	TGTGCCAGCAGCCCCCACCCAGTGGACTCCTACAATGAGCAGTTCTTC	CASSPHPVDSYNEQFF
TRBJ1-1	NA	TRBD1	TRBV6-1	TGTGCCAGCAGGGAAGGACAGGGAGGCACTGAAGCTTTCTTT	CASREGQGGTEAFF
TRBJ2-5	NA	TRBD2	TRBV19	TGTGCCACAAGCCGGTTGGGAGGAGCGGGAGGGGAGACCCAGTACTTC	CATSRLGGAGGETQYF
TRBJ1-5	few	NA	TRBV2	TGTGCCAGCAGTGATCCGGCGGGGGGACTGAGCAATCAGCCCCAGCATTTT	CASSDPAGGLSNQPQHF
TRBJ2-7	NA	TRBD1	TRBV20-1	TGCAGTGCGGACAGGGTCTACGAGCAGTACTTC	CSADRVYEQYF
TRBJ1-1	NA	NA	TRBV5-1	TGCGCCAGCAGCTTGACGGGCCAGAACACTGAAGCTTTCTTT	CASSLTGQNTEAFF
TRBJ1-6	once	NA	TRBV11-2	TGTGCCAGCAGCTTAGACGGGGGGACCCTCCACTTT	CASSLDGGTLHF
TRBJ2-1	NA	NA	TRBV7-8	TGTGCCAGCAGCTCGGACCCTAACTTGGGGCGCGAGCAGTTCTTC	CASSSDPNLGREQFF
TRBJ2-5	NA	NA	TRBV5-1	TGCGCCAGCAGCTTTGAACCAGAAGAGACCCAGTACTTC	CASSFEPEETQYF
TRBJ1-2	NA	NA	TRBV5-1	TGCGCCAGCAGCTCGGACAGACTCTATGGCTACACCTTC	CASSSDRLYGYTF
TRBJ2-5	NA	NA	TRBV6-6	TGTGCCAGCAGATTTGGACAGCTCCAAGAGACCCAGTACTTC	CASRFGQLQETQYF
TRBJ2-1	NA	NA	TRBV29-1	TGCAGCGGAAGGAGGGCATCCTACAATGAGCAGTTCTTC	CSGRRASYNEQFF
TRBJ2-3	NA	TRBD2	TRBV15	TGTGCCACCAGCAGAGAACCGGGACTAGCGGGGGACAGGTATACGCAGTATTTT	CATSREPGLAGDRYTQYF
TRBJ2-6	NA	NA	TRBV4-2	TGTGCCAGCAGCCGATCAAACCGGGACACCTACTCTGGGGCCAACGTCCTGACTTTC	CASSRSNRDTYSGANVLTF
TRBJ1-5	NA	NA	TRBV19	TGTGCCAGTAGCATCGGACATCAGGACCGCTTCTTCAATCAGCCCCAGCATTTT	CASSIGHQDRFFNQPQHF
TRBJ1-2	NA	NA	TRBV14	TGTGCCAGCAGCCAACAGATATGGTATGGCTACACCTTC	CASSQQIWYGYTF
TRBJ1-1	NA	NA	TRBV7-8	TGTGCCAGCAGCTCCTACCGACAGTTGGGGAACACTGAAGCTTTCTTT	CASSSYRQLGNTEAFF
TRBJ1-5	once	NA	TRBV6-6	TGTGCCAGCAGTTACTCTCACAGCAATCAGCCCCAGCATTTT	CASSYSHSNQPQHF
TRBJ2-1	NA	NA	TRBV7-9	TGTGCCAGCAGCTCTCGGACCACTTTAGAGGAGCAGTTCTTC	CASSSRTTLEEQFF
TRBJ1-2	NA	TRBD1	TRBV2	TGTGCCAGCAGGAGGGACAGGTCCAACTATGGCTACACCTTC	CASRRDRSNYGYTF
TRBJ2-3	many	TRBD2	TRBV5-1	TGCGCCAGCAGCTCCGGGGGGGCCGGGGCAGATACGCAGTATTTT	CASSSGGAGADTQYF
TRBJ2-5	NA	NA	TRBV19	TGTGCCAGTAGTACCGGGCCGGGGATTGAGACCCAGTACTTC	CASSTGPGIETQYF
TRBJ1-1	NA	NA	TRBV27	TGTGCCAGCAGTCCAGGGGTTAGGACTGAAGCTTTCTTT	CASSPGVRTEAFF
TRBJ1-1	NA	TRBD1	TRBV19	TGTGCCAGTAGTATTGGGACAGGGAATTCCGAAGCTTTCTTT	CASSIGTGNSEAFF
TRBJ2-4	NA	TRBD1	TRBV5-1	TGCGCCAGCAGCTTGGTGGGACAGGGAAAAAACATTCAGTACTTC	CASSLVGQGKNIQYF
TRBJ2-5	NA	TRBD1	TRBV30	TGTGCCTTCAGGGGGCGCGATGAGACCCAGTACTTC	CAFRGRDETQYF
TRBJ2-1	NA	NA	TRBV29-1	TGCAGCGTTGGTGGGCAGCGGGTGCTGGGGGAGCAGTTCTTC	CSVGGQRVLGEQFF
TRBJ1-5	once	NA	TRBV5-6	TGTGCCAGCAGCTTGGCAGGCAATCAGCCCCAGCATTTT	CASSLAGNQPQHF
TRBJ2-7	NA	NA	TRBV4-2	TGTGCCAGCAGCCGCGAGCTCGAGCAGTACTTC	CASSRELEQYF
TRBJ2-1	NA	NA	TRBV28	TGTGCCAGCAGCTCACTCTCGGTGGGAGTCTTTCCGGGGGAAGACAATGAGCAGTTCTTC	CASSSLSVGVFPGEDNEQFF
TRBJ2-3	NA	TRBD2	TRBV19	TGTGCCAGTAGACTCGGGTGGGAGGGAGTCGGAGATACGCAGTATTTT	CASRLGWEGVGDTQYF
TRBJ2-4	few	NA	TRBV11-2	TGTGCCAGCAGCTTCCAAGTAGCCAAAAACATTCAGTACTTC	CASSFQVAKNIQYF
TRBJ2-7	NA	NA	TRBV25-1	TGTGCCAGCAGCCCTGCGGGGCCCTACGAGCAGTACTTC	CASSPAGPYEQYF
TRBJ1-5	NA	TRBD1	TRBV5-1	TGCGCCAGCAGCTTGGAGGGTCCAGGGGGGCATCATAGCAATCAGCCCCAGCATTTT	CASSLEGPGGHHSNQPQHF
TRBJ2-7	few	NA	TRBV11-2	TGTGCCAGCAGCCCCCCAGGCTACGAGCAGTACTTC	CASSPPGYEQYF
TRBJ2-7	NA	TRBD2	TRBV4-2	TGTGCCAGCAGCCAGGCGGGAGGGCCTGACGAGCAGTACTTC	CASSQAGGPDEQYF
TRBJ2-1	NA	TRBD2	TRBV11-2	TGTGCCAGCAGCCTAGCGGGAGGATTTTACAATGAGCAGTTCTTC	CASSLAGGFYNEQFF
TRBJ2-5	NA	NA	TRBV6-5	TGTGCCAGCAGTTACTTAGGCTTCCCCCCCCAAGAGACCCAGTACTTC	CASSYLGFPPQETQYF
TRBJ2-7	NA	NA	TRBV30	TGTGCCTACTTCGACAGCTACGAGCAGTACTTC	CAYFDSYEQYF
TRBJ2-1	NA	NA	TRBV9	TGTGCCAGCAGCACCACCCCGGGGGGCCCTCAGTTCTTC	CASSTTPGGPQFF
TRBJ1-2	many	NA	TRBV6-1	TGTGCCAGCAAACCTTGGGGGAACTATGGCTACACCTTC	CASKPWGNYGYTF
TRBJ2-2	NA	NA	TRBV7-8	TGTGCCAGCAGACCCTCTAGGAACACCGGGGAGCTGTTTTTT	CASRPSRNTGELFF
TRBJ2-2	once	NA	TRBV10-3	TGTGCCATCAGAGGTCTGAGCGGAGCGAACACCGGGGAGCTGTTTTTT	CAIRGLSGANTGELFF
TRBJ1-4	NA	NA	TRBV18	TGTGCCAGCTCACCTTGGACTGGACCTAATGAAAAACTGTTTTTT	CASSPWTGPNEKLFF
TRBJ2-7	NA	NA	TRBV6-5	TGTGCCAGCAGTTTAGCAGGGAACCTCTACGAGCAGTACTTC	CASSLAGNLYEQYF
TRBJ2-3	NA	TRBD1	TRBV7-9	TGTGCCAGCAGAACGGACAGGGGCCGAACAACAGATACGCAGTATTTT	CASRTDRGRTTDTQYF
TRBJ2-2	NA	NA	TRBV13	TGTGCCAGCAGCTTAGTAGTTTATGGGACAAGTGGCCGGAACACCGGGGAGCTGTTTTTT	CASSLVVYGTSGRNTGELFF
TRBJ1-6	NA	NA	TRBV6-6	TGTGCCAGCAGTCCGCAATCTTATAATTCACCCCTCCACTTT	CASSPQSYNSPLHF
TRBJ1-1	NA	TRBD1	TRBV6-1	TGTGCCAGCAGTCATCAACAGGGGATGAACACTGAAGCTTTCTTT	CASSHQQGMNTEAFF
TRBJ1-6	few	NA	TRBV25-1	TGTGCCAGCTCTCCGAGCTCCTATAATTCACCCCTCCACTTT	CASSPSSYNSPLHF
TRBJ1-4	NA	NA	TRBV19	TGTGCCAGTAGTACGCCTACAGAACCCAGGGAACTGTTTTTT	CASSTPTEPRELFF
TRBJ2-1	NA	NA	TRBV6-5	TGTGCCAGCAGTTACTCGACACGGACTGAGCAGTTCTTC	CASSYSTRTEQFF
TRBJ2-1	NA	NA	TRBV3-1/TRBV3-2	TGTGCCAGCAGCCCCCCCCTGCTCTTC	CASSPPLLF
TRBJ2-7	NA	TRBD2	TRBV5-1	TGCGCCAGCAGCCCCGGACTAGCGGGAGATCCGTACTTC	CASSPGLAGDPYF
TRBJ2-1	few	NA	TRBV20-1	TGCAGCTCAAATGAGCAGTTCTTC	CSSNEQFF